What follows are 17 T cell receptor beta chains derived from one specimen sequenced in a study of blood T cells in healthy people across ages. The second PCR ran roughly 6 to 11 cycles with a sample-barcoded 5' primer and J-beta primers. TCRdb reanalysed the 5' RACE reads using MiXCR and keeps one entry per CDR3 protein. The sample shows over a million distinct CDR3 sequences, around 42% of them seen only once. Sequenced input: blood. The source is a woman aged 18 to 35 in good health.

This clonotype has just one count. The chain has TRBV27 and TRBJ2-1; 9 positions match TRBD1. CDR3 size: 15 residues. Germline CDR1 is MNHEY and CDR2 is SMNVEV (reference sequence). Trimming took 4 bases from V and 2 from J; bases not matched to a gene: 3. Here the CDR3 reads CASSSQGATYNEQFF. In DNA, the CDR3 is TGTGCCAGCAGTTCACAGGGGGCCACCTACAATGAGCAGTTCTTC.

The V and J genes are TRBV30 and TRBJ1-2, with 8 bases lining up with TRBD1. CDR1 and CDR2 from the germline V gene are GTSNPN and SVGIG (reference sequence). Trimming cost V 3 bases and J 2 bases; bases outside gene matches: 2. CDR3 length: 13 residues. CDR3 nucleotide sequence: TGTGCCTGGAGACGGACAGGGAACTATGGCTACACCTTC. It encodes CAWRRTGNYGYTF.

The chain couples TRBV29-1 to TRBJ2-1; 7 bases map to TRBD1. Germline lookup yields CDR1 SQVTM and CDR2 ANQGSEA. This CDR3 spans 16 amino acids. V trimming: 2 bases; J trimming: 2 bases; junction bases outside the gene matches: 9. CDR3 coding DNA: TGCAGCGTTGAACTGAAACAGGGGATTACCTACAATGAGCAGTTCTTC. It yields the protein CSVELKQGITYNEQFF.

This clonotype came up many times. The chain links TRBV7-2 to TRBJ2-3; D is ambiguous. CDR3 length: 14 amino acids. The V gene's germline CDR1 is SGHTA and CDR2 FQGNSA. The V and J ends lost 1 base and 2 bases respectively, with 7 bases between them. As DNA, the CDR3 is TGTGCCAGCAGCTTAGAACGTACCACAGATACGCAGTATTTT. It translates to CASSLERTTDTQYF.

The chain joins TRBV28 to TRBJ2-1, with D maybe TRBD2 (6 bases). Trimming took 0 bases from V and 4 from J, leaving 19 bases between them. Germline V gives CDR1 MDHEN, CDR2 SYDVKM. The CDR3 covers 18 residues. DNA of the CDR3: TGTGCCAGCAGTTTATGGCCAGGCGGGGCGTCGGGTTACAATGAGCAGTTCTTC. Its translation is CASSLWPGGASGYNEQFF. The full variable domain, in which reference TRBV28 and TRBJ2-1 provide the parts outside the CDR3, is DVKVTQSSRYLVKRTGEKVFLECVQDMDHENMFWYRQDPGLGLRLIYFSYDVKMKEKGDIPEGYSVSREKKERFSLILESASTNQTSMYLCASSLWPGGASGYNEQFFGPGTRLTVL.

This clonotype turned up a few times. The gene calls are TRBV9 and TRBJ2-5, with 11 bases matching TRBD2. From germline, CDR1 is SGDLS and CDR2 YYNGEE. V lost 3 bases to trimming and J lost 11 bases; unmatched junction nucleotides: 3. The length of the CDR3 is 12 residues. CDR3 sequence: CASSDTSGGQYF. The CDR3 bases are TGTGCCAGCAGCGACACTAGCGGGGGACAGTACTTC. The full variable domain, its missing parts supplied by reference TRBV9 and TRBJ2-5, is DSGVTQTPKHLITATGQRVTLRCSPRSGDLSVYWYQQSLDQGLQFLIQYYNGEERAKGNILERFSAQQFPDLHSELNLSSLELGDSALYFCASSDTSGGQYFGPGTRLLVL.

The V gene is TRBV29-1, the J gene TRBJ1-2; possible D gene TRBD1, 5 bases. Germline CDR1 SQVTM, CDR2 ANQGSEA. CDR3 size: 16 residues. Trimming pared 5 bases from V and 5 bases from J, leaving 24 bases between. CDR3 amino acids: CSVPDAGGDGGYGYTF. In DNA form, the CDR3 reads TGCAGCGTTCCCGACGCCGGCGGGGACGGGGGTTATGGCTACACCTTC.

V usage is TRBV7-9 and J usage is TRBJ2-1, with TRBD1 matching 10 bases. V was pared by 5 bases and J by 7 bases, with 11 bases of the junction left unmatched. This CDR3 is 16 amino acids long. Germline assignment: CDR1 SEHNR and CDR2 FQNEAQ (reference sequence). Here the CDR3 DNA reads TGTGCCAGCAGCCCGATCCCGGGACAGGGGAGGAATGAGCAGTTCTTC. This gives the protein CASSPIPGQGRNEQFF.

This chain joins TRBV20-1 and TRBJ2-4, with D perhaps TRBD1 or TRBD2 (5 bases each). The V end was cut by 3 bases, the J end by 13 bases, with 19 bases between. The CDR3 length is 13 residues. Germline V gene data show CDR1 as DFQATT and CDR2 as SNEGSKA (reference sequence). CDR3 sequence: CSAREQGANEQYF. DNA for the CDR3: TGCAGTGCTAGGGAGCAGGGAGCAAATGAGCAGTACTTC.

In its sample, this clonotype was seen a few times. The chain is built from TRBV18 and TRBJ2-7; TRBD1 matches 7 bases. The ends lost 3 bases at V and 5 bases at J; junction bases unmatched: 7. The germline CDR1 and CDR2 sequences are KGHSH and LQKENI. The CDR3 consists of 14 residues. CDR3: CASSPQGQAHEQYF. In DNA form, the CDR3 reads TGTGCCAGCTCACCCCAAGGACAGGCCCACGAGCAGTACTTC.

The chain is built from TRBV5-6 and TRBJ2-1, with D hard to call. Germline values: CDR1 SGHDT, CDR2 YYEEEE. Trimming removed 0 bases at V and 5 bases at J, with 9 bases between. The length of the CDR3 is 14 residues. For the CDR3, the DNA is TGTGCCAGCAGCTTGGTAAACCGGAACAATGAGCAGTTCTTC. Its translation is CASSLVNRNNEQFF.

This sequence joins TRBV20-1 and TRBJ2-7, with 8 bases matching TRBD1. J was trimmed by 3 bases and V by 0 bases; bases with no gene match: 4. CDR3 length: 14 residues. In germline, CDR1 is DFQATT, CDR2 SNEGSKA (reference sequence). The DNA of the CDR3 is TGCAGTGCTAGAGATGGGGGGACAGGCTACGAGCAGTACTTC. It encodes CSARDGGTGYEQYF.

This clonotype came up a few times. This chain joins TRBV2 and TRBJ1-5; D is perhaps TRBD1 (5 bases). The V end lost 6 bases, the J end lost 0 bases, and 15 bases lay between the germline ends. This CDR3 spans 16 amino acids. The germline V gene has CDR1 SNHLY and CDR2 FYNNEI. In DNA form, the CDR3 reads TGTGCCAGCAGGCCAGGAGGGGCCTTTAGCAATCAGCCCCAGCATTTT. This translates into CASRPGGAFSNQPQHF. The full variable domain, in which reference TRBV2 and TRBJ1-5 provide the parts outside the CDR3, is EPEVTQTPSHQVTQMGQEVILRCVPISNHLYFYWYRQILGQKVEFLVSFYNNEISEKSEIFDDQFSVERPDGSNFTLKIRSTKLEDSAMYFCASRPGGAFSNQPQHFGDGTRLSIL.

This clonotype was seen repeatedly, ten times or more. One end of the junction is discordant with germline, which a read error may explain. The V and J genes are TRBV5-1 and TRBJ2-7; D is undetermined. The CDR3 spans 11 residues. Germline CDR1 is SGHRS and CDR2 is YFSETQ. CDR3 sequence: CASSLVDEQYF. CDR3 coding DNA: TGTGCCAGCAGTTTAGTCGACGAGCAGTACTTC.

The chain combines TRBV7-9 with TRBJ1-1, with a tentative D call TRBD1 (5 bases). In germline, CDR1 is SEHNR, CDR2 FQNEAQ (reference sequence). V lost 1 base and J lost 6, with 12 bases in between. The CDR3 loop spans 14 amino acids. In nucleotides, the CDR3 is TGTGCCAGCAGCTTAGGAAGGGGACGAGCTGAAGCTTTCTTT. This sequence encodes CASSLGRGRAEAFF.

This clonotype has just a few counts. This chain joins TRBV10-3 and TRBJ1-2; no firm D call. CDR1 is ENHRY, CDR2 SYGVKD, per germline. This CDR3 contains 11 residues. Trimming left V 4 bases short and J 4 bases short, with 4 bases between. The CDR3 spells CAISVSYGYTF. The CDR3 nucleotides are TGTGCCATCAGTGTTAGCTATGGCTACACCTTC.

The J gene is TRBJ2-3, the V gene TRBV4-1, with D perhaps matching TRBD2 (7 bases). The length of the CDR3 is 16 residues. From germline, CDR1 is MGHRA and CDR2 YSYEKL. Trimming pared 0 bases from V and 2 bases from J, leaving 12 bases between. The CDR3 DNA follows: TGCGCCAGCAGCCAAGATGCGGGGGCCGTCACAGATACGCAGTATTTT. As protein: CASSQDAGAVTDTQYF.